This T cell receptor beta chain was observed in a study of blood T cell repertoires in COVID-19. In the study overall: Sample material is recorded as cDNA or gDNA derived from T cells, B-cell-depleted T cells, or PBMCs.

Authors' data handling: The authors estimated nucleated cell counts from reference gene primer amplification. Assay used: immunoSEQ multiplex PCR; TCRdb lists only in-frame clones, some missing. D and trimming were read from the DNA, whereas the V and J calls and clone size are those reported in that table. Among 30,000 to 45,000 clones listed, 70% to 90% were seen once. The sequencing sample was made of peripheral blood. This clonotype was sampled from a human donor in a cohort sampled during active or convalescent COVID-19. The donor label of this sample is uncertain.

As DNA, the CDR3 is TGTGCCAGCACCCCCTGGAGGGAGGGAGACGAGCAGTACTTC. The encoded protein is CASTPWREGDEQYF. The J gene is TRBJ2-7, the V gene TRBV6-5; TRBD2 agrees at 7 bases. The CDR3 consists of 14 residues. With 7 bases clipped from V and 5 bases from J, the junction kept 11 bases outside the gene matches. CDR1 is MNHEY, CDR2 SVGAGI, per germline.